What follows are 5 T cell receptor beta chains derived from one specimen sequenced in a study of molecular identifiers for immune sequencing clone quantification. From the PCR reads, TCRdb called clonotypes with MiXCR, one entry per CDR3 protein. This sample has just under 650,000 distinct CDR3 sequences, with around 20% found just once. Input material: naive CD8+ T cells from blood, with Jurkat cell RNA spiked in. Subset given: FACS-sorted CD8+CD4-CCR7+CD45RA+ naive T cells. These receptors originate from a human donor in good health. Some libraries in this study had Jurkat cell RNA spiked in.

This clonotype was picked up many times. The chain joins TRBV4-3 to TRBJ2-7; tentatively, D is TRBD1 or TRBD2 (5 bases each). Germline V CDR1 and CDR2: LGHNA, YSLEER. Trimming left V 3 bases short and J 2 bases short, with 20 bases between. The CDR3 consists of 17 residues. CDR3 sequence: CASSQDPVRDGAYEQYF. CDR3 sequence (DNA): TGCGCCAGCAGCCAGGATCCCGTCCGGGACGGAGCCTACGAGCAGTACTTC.

The sample holds many counts of this clonotype. The genes are TRBV7-9 and TRBJ2-7, with D possibly called TRBD1 or TRBD2 (6 bases each). Trimming shortened V by 6 bases and J by 7 bases, and 16 bases separated the two germline ends. The CDR3 runs to 13 residues. CDR1 and CDR2 from the germline V gene are SEHNR and FQNEAQ (reference sequence). CDR3 region: CASSSDYQGEQYF. CDR3 DNA: TGTGCCAGCAGTTCGGACTACCAGGGGGAGCAGTACTTC.

This clonotype was found many times. The rearrangement links TRBV11-2 to TRBJ2-3; TRBD1 matches 7 bases. Trimming at V came to 4 bases and at J to 3 bases, leaving 7 bases not matched to a gene. The CDR3 consists of 15 residues. Germline-derived CDR1 and CDR2 are SGHAT and FQNNGV. CDR3 sequence reads: CASSSATRGTDTQYF. Here the CDR3 DNA reads TGTGCCAGCAGCTCGGCTACCAGGGGGACAGATACGCAGTATTTT.

A few counts support this clonotype. J is TRBJ2-7 and V is TRBV19, with D perhaps matching TRBD2 (6 bases). From germline, CDR1 is LNHDA and CDR2 SQIVND (reference sequence). The CDR3 loop spans 12 amino acids. Trimming took 10 bases from V and 0 from J, leaving 10 bases between them. The CDR3 region has the DNA TGTGCCACCCGGGGGTCCTCCTACGAGCAGTACTTC. It specifies CATRGSSYEQYF.

This clonotype was recorded many times. This sequence joins TRBV7-9 and TRBJ2-5; possible D gene TRBD1, 5 bases. The germline V and J ends were trimmed by 10 bases and 5 bases, with 17 bases remaining between them. The CDR3 is 13 amino acids. Germline CDR1 and CDR2: SEHNR and FQNEAQ (reference sequence). The CDR3 reads CATRQPSVETQYF. The CDR3 DNA reads as TGTGCCACCCGACAGCCCTCTGTTGAGACCCAGTACTTC.